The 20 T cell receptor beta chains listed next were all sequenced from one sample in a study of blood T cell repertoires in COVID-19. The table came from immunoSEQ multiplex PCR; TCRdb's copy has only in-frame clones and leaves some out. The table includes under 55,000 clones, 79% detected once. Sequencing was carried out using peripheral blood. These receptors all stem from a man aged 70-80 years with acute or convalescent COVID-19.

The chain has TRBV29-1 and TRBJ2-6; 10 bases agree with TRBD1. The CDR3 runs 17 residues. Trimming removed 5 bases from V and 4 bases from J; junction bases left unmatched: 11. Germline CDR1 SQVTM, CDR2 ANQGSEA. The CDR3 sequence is CSVSAGQGTAGANVLTF. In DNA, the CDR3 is TGCAGCGTTTCAGCGGGACAGGGGACCGCCGGGGCCAACGTCCTGACTTTC.

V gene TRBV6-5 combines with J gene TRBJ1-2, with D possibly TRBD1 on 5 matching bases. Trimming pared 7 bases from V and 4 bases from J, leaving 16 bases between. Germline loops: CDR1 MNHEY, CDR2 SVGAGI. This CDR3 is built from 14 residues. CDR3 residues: CASTPGTATYGYTF. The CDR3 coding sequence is TGTGCCAGCACCCCCGGGACTGCGACCTATGGCTACACCTTC.

CDR3 region: CASSFAGGVSYNEQFF. Here the CDR3 DNA reads TGCGCCAGCAGCTTCGCGGGAGGAGTTTCCTACAATGAGCAGTTCTTC. The chain combines TRBV4-3 with TRBJ2-1, with 8 bases lining up with TRBD2. V dropped 5 bases and J dropped 1; count of bases not matched to a gene: 7. CDR3 length: 16 residues. The germline V gene has CDR1 LGHNA and CDR2 YSLEER.

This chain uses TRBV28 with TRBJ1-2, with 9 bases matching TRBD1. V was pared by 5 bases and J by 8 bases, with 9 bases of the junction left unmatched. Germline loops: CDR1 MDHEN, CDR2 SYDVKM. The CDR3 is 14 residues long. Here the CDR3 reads CASSKIQGAGGYTF. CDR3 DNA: TGTGCCAGCAGTAAAATACAGGGGGCAGGCGGCTACACCTTC.

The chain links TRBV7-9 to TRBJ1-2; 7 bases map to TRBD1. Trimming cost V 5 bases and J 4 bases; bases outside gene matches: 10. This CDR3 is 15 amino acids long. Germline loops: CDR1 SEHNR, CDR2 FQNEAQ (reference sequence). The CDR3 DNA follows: TGTGCCAGCAGCCCAACTCGTGGGACAGCCTATGGCTACACCTTC. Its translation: CASSPTRGTAYGYTF.

CDR3 nucleotides: TGTGCCAGCAGCTCGGGACAGGCTAGCACAGATACGCAGTATTTT. Its translation is CASSSGQASTDTQYF. This chain uses TRBV5-4 with TRBJ2-3; TRBD1 agrees at 8 bases. Losses at the gene ends were 3 bases for V and 0 bases for J; bases not matched to a gene: 3. In germline, CDR1 is SGHNT, CDR2 YYREEE (reference sequence). The CDR3 is 15 amino acids. Looking up the rest from reference TRBV5-4 and TRBJ2-3 gives the full variable domain: ETGVTQSPTHLIKTRGQQVTLRCSSQSGHNTVSWYQQALGQGPQFIFQYYREEENGRGNFPPRFSGLQFPNYSSELNVNALELDDSALYLCASSSGQASTDTQYFGPGTRLTVL.

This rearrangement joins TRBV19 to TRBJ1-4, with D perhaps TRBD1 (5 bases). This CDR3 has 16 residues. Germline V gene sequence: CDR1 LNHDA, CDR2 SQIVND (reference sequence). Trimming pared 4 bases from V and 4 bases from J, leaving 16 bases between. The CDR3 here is CASSTAGRGNNEKLFF. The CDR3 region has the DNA TGTGCCAGTAGTACTGCGGGACGGGGGAATAATGAAAAACTGTTTTTT.

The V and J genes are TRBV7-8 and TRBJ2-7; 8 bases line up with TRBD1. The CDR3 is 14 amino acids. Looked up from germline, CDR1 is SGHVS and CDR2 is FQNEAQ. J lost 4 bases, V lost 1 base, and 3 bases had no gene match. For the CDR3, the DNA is TGTGCCAGCAGCTTAGTGCAGGGGGCGTACGAGCAGTACTTC. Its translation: CASSLVQGAYEQYF.

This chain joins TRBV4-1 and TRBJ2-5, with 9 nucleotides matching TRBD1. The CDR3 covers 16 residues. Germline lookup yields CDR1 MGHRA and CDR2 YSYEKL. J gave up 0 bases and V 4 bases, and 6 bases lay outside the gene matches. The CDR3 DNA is TGCGCCAGCAGCCGACCGGGACAGGGTGACCAAGAGACCCAGTACTTC. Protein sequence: CASSRPGQGDQETQYF.

The CDR3 loop is CASSIFPGAYGYTF. CDR3 coding DNA: TGTGCCAGCAGCATTTTCCCAGGGGCCTATGGCTACACCTTC. The rearrangement uses TRBV11-1 and TRBJ1-2, with a tentative D call TRBD1 (6 bases). This CDR3 region has 14 residues. Trimming removed 5 bases from V and 4 bases from J, with 14 bases in between. The germline CDR1 and CDR2 sequences are SGHAT and FQDESV (reference sequence).

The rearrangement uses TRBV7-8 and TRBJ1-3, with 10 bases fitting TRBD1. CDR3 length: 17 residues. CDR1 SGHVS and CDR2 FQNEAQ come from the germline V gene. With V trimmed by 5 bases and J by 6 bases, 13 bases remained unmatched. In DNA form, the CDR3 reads TGTGCCAGCAGCCATCCCACGGGACAGGGGTTTAAAAACACCATATATTTT. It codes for CASSHPTGQGFKNTIYF.

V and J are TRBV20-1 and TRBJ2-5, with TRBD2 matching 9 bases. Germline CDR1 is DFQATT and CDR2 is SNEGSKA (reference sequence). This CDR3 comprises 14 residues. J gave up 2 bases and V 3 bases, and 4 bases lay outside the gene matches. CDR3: CSASLGLAQETQYF. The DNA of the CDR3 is TGCAGTGCTAGTCTGGGACTAGCTCAAGAGACCCAGTACTTC.

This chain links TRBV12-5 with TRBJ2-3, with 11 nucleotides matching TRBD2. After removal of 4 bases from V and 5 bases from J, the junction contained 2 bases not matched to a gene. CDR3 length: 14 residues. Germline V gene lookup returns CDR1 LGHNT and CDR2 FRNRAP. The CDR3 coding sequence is TGTGCTAGTGGTTCCGGGACTAGCGGAGATACGCAGTATTTT. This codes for CASGSGTSGDTQYF.

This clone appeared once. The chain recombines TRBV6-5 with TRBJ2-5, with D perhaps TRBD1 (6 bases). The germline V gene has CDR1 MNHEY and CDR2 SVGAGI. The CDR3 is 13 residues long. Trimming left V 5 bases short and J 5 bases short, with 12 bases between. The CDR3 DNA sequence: TGTGCCAGCAGTATACAGGGTGGGGAGACCCAGTACTTC. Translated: CASSIQGGETQYF.

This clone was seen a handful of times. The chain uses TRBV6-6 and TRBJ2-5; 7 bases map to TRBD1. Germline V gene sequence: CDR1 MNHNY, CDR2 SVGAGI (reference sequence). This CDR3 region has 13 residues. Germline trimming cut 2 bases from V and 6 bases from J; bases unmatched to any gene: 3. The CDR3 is CASSYDRAQTQYF. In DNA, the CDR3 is TGTGCCAGCAGTTACGACAGGGCACAGACCCAGTACTTC.

The CDR3 DNA follows: TGTGCCATCAGTGAGTCGGGTAGCGGTTACGAGCAGTACTTC. This translates into CAISESGSGYEQYF. This chain uses TRBV10-3 with TRBJ2-7, with TRBD2 as a possible D gene (6 bases). Germline CDR1 reads ENHRY; CDR2 reads SYGVKD. This CDR3 region has 14 residues. The V end was cut by 0 bases, the J end by 4 bases, with 10 bases between.

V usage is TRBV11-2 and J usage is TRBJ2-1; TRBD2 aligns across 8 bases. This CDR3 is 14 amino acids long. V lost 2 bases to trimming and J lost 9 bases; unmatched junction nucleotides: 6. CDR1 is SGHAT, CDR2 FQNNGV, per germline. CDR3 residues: CASSLYGRGTEQFF. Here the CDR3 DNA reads TGTGCCAGCAGCTTATACGGGAGGGGGACTGAGCAGTTCTTC.

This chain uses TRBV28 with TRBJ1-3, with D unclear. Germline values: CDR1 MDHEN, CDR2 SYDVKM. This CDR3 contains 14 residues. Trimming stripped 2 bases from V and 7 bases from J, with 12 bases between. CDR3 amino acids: CASSLTPPRNTIYF. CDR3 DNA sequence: TGTGCCAGCAGTTTAACTCCGCCTCGCAACACCATATATTTT. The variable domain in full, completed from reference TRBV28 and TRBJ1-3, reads DVKVTQSSRYLVKRTGEKVFLECVQDMDHENMFWYRQDPGLGLRLIYFSYDVKMKEKGDIPEGYSVSREKKERFSLILESASTNQTSMYLCASSLTPPRNTIYFGEGSWLTVV.

CDR3 region: CASSIPTNAGNTIYF. Written as DNA, the CDR3 is TGTGCCAGTAGTATACCGACAAACGCTGGAAACACCATATATTTT. The chain links TRBV19 to TRBJ1-3; D uncertain. The length of the CDR3 is 15 residues. CDR1 and CDR2 (germline): LNHDA, SQIVND (reference sequence). The V end was cut by 2 bases, the J end by 2 bases, with 10 bases between.

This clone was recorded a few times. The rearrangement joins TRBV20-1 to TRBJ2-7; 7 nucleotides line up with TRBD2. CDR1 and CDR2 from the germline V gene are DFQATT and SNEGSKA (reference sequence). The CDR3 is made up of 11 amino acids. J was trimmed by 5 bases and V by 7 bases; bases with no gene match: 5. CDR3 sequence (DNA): TGCAGTGTGCCAGGGAGGGACGAGCAGTACTTC. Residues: CSVPGRDEQYF.